The 28 T cell receptor beta chains listed next were all sequenced from one sample in a study of cytomegalovirus exposure and HLA in healthy donors (dated by TCRdb to 2015 to 2018). The library was obtained by the immunoSEQ multiplex PCR assay. For the multiplex PCR, a mixture combining 60 forward primers for TCR Vbeta segments and 13 reverse primers for TCR Jbeta segments was used. In TCRdb, the immuneACCESS table is reduced to in-frame sequences with V and J assigned. These tables do not hold every clone; where another copy was compared, an unresolved V gene accounts for under half, and the others remain unexplained. For this sample the table gives about 120,000 clones, of which 65% to 85% were detected only once. The ten largest make up about 2.8% of the sample. Sequenced: PBMCs. The origin of the receptors is a woman between 40 and 55 years old in good health and CMV-seropositive.

The chain carries TRBV9 and TRBJ2-7; TRBD1 might be the D (6 bases). Germline V gives CDR1 SGDLS, CDR2 YYNGEE. V was trimmed by 0 bases and J by 3 bases, leaving 13 bases between them. This CDR3 contains 15 residues. DNA for the CDR3: TGTGCCAGCAGCGTAGAAGCACAGGGCGGCTACGAGCAGTACTTC. Encoded protein: CASSVEAQGGYEQYF.

V is TRBV4-2 and J is TRBJ1-2; D perhaps matches TRBD1 (6 bases). In germline, CDR1 is LGHNA, CDR2 YNFKEQ. V was clipped by 1 base and J by 5 bases, with 20 bases between them. There are 17 residues in the CDR3. CDR3 residues: CASSQVQGGMRGYGYTF. Here the CDR3 DNA reads TGTGCCAGCAGCCAAGTTCAGGGCGGCATGAGGGGGTATGGCTACACCTTC.

In this sample, this clone turned up once. This chain uses TRBV4-3 with TRBJ1-2; weak D call: TRBD1 (5 bases). The CDR3 extends over 14 amino acids. Trimming cost V 0 bases and J 3 bases, with 8 bases left between them. Germline V gene sequence: CDR1 LGHNA, CDR2 YSLEER. CDR3 amino acids: CASSQDTGYYGYTF. DNA for the CDR3: TGCGCCAGCAGCCAAGATACAGGATACTATGGCTACACCTTC.

The rearrangement uses TRBV4-2 and TRBJ2-5; 7 nucleotides agree with TRBD2. Unmatched junction bases numbered 5, after V lost 0 bases and J lost 4 bases. CDR3 length: 15 residues. The germline V gene has CDR1 LGHNA and CDR2 YNFKEQ. CDR3 amino acids: CASSQERGRIETQYF. DNA of the CDR3: TGTGCCAGCAGCCAAGAACGCGGGAGAATAGAGACCCAGTACTTC.

This clone was picked up one time. The chain joins TRBV19 to TRBJ1-1; D gene uncertain. Germline V CDR1 and CDR2: LNHDA, SQIVND (reference sequence). V lost 4 bases to trimming and J lost 1 base, with 7 bases between them. This CDR3 comprises 13 residues. The CDR3 protein is CASSTRGNTEAFF. The CDR3, as DNA: TGTGCCAGTAGTACCCGGGGGAACACTGAAGCTTTCTTT.

This clone appeared a single time. This rearrangement joins TRBV7-9 to TRBJ2-7, with 8 bases aligning to TRBD2. In germline, CDR1 is SEHNR, CDR2 FQNEAQ (reference sequence). The junction had 15 bases not matched to a gene; V was cut back by 7 bases and J by 4 bases. The CDR3 loop spans 16 amino acids. In DNA form, the CDR3 reads TGTGCCAGCAACCCCCTGACGGGGAGCGGGAGATACGAGCAGTACTTC. As protein: CASNPLTGSGRYEQYF. Drawing the rest from reference TRBV7-9 and TRBJ2-7, the complete variable domain is DTGVSQNPRHKITKRGQNVTFRCDPISEHNRLYWYRQTLGQGPEFLTYFQNEAQLEKSRLLSDRFSAERPKGSFSTLEIQRTEQGDSAMYLCASNPLTGSGRYEQYFGPGTRLTVT.

The gene calls are TRBV15 and TRBJ1-5; the D gene is possibly TRBD1 (5 bases). The CDR3 loop spans 15 amino acids. Germline CDR1 reads LNHNV; CDR2 reads YYDKDF (reference sequence). Trimming removed 0 bases at V and 7 bases at J, with 13 bases between. This chain's CDR3 is CATSRDKGMGQPQHF. In DNA form, the CDR3 reads TGTGCCACCAGCAGAGATAAGGGGATGGGCCAGCCCCAGCATTTT.

The CDR3 reads CASSLNTYNEQFF. CDR3 DNA: TGTGCCAGCAGCTTAAACACCTACAATGAGCAGTTCTTC. The chain recombines TRBV7-2 with TRBJ2-1, with D uncertain. The germline gives CDR1 SGHTA, CDR2 FQGNSA. Between the trimmed V and J ends, which lost 2 bases and 2 bases, there was a span of 4 bases. The length of the CDR3 is 13 residues.

This sequence joins TRBV6-1 and TRBJ2-3, with D unresolved. The length of the CDR3 is 16 residues. The V and J ends lost 0 bases and 1 base respectively, with 11 bases between them. Germline V CDR1 and CDR2: MNHNS, SASEGT. Here the CDR3 reads CASSEASRPRTDTQYF. The CDR3, as DNA: TGTGCCAGCAGTGAAGCATCGCGGCCCCGCACAGATACGCAGTATTTT.

The rearrangement joins TRBV19 to TRBJ1-2, with D perhaps TRBD1 (5 bases). The V and J ends lost 10 bases and 6 bases respectively, with 6 bases between them. The CDR3 length is 9 residues. CDR1 and CDR2 from the germline V gene are LNHDA and SQIVND (reference sequence). The CDR3 sequence: CAIGDGYTF. CDR3 bases: TGTGCCATAGGGGATGGCTACACCTTC. The full variable domain, completed using reference TRBV19 and TRBJ1-2, is DGGITQSPKYLFRKEGQNVTLSCEQNLNHDAMYWYRQDPGQGLRLIYYSQIVNDFQKGDIAEGYSVSREKKESFPLTVTSAQKNPTAFYLCAIGDGYTFGSGTRLTVV.

This clone was observed a handful of times. The chain employs TRBV2 and TRBJ1-2, with 7 bases aligning to TRBD1. The junction had 13 bases not matched to a gene; V was cut back by 7 bases and J by 2 bases. CDR1 and CDR2 (germline): SNHLY, FYNNEI. This CDR3 contains 16 residues. The chain's CDR3 is CASTEHRRGQNYGYTF. CDR3 sequence (DNA): TGTGCCAGCACCGAGCACAGGAGGGGGCAGAACTATGGCTACACCTTC.

There are a few counts of this clone. The chain carries TRBV6-5 and TRBJ1-1, with 9 bases aligning to TRBD1. J gave up 4 bases and V 6 bases, and 6 bases lay outside the gene matches. The CDR3 contains 14 residues. Germline V gives CDR1 MNHEY, CDR2 SVGAGI. CDR3 amino acids: CASRLQGAATEAFF. CDR3 nucleotide sequence: TGTGCCAGCAGACTACAGGGGGCTGCCACTGAAGCTTTCTTT.

V is TRBV7-2 and J is TRBJ1-2; 7 bases map to TRBD1. CDR1 and CDR2 (germline): SGHTA, FQGNSA. The length of the CDR3 is 13 residues. Trimming at V came to 4 bases and at J to 8 bases, leaving 7 bases not matched to a gene. CDR3 protein: CASSSDRARGYTF. For the CDR3, the DNA is TGTGCCAGCAGCTCCGACAGGGCGCGGGGCTACACCTTC. The variable domain in full, with the rest retrieved from reference TRBV7-2 and TRBJ1-2, is GAGVSQSPSNKVTEKGKDVELRCDPISGHTALYWYRQSLGQGLEFLIYFQGNSAPDKSGLPSDRFSAERTGGSVSTLTIQRTQQEDSAVYLCASSSDRARGYTFGSGTRLTVV.

The V and J genes are TRBV4-3 and TRBJ2-1; tentative D call: TRBD1 (5 bases). V gave up 0 bases and J gave up 4 bases, with 19 bases separating them. Germline V gives CDR1 LGHNA, CDR2 YSLEER. The CDR3 has 18 residues. The CDR3 is CASSQEMKRGYGYNEQFF. CDR3 nucleotide sequence: TGCGCCAGCAGCCAAGAAATGAAAAGGGGATATGGGTACAATGAGCAGTTCTTC.

The CDR3 nucleotides are TGTGCCAGCAGCTTGGCCGGGGTAGGAGGCTACGAGCAGTACTTC. Translation gives CASSLAGVGGYEQYF. This rearrangement joins TRBV5-4 to TRBJ2-7; a weak D match, TRBD2 (5 bases). V lost 0 bases to trimming and J lost 3 bases, with 13 bases between them. The V gene's germline CDR1 is SGHNT and CDR2 YYREEE (reference sequence). The CDR3 totals 15 residues.

This clone was recorded only once. The chain couples TRBV12-5 to TRBJ2-7; 9 nucleotides line up with TRBD1. Germline V CDR1 and CDR2: LGHNT, FRNRAP. This CDR3 contains 12 residues. The V and J ends lost 10 bases and 1 base, in that order; junction bases with no gene match: 2. The CDR3 DNA follows: TGTGCTAAGGGACAGGGTTCCTACGAGCAGTACTTC. It yields the protein CAKGQGSYEQYF.

Only a few counts were recorded for this clone. This sequence joins TRBV27 and TRBJ2-1; 7 nucleotides match TRBD2. The CDR3 extends over 15 amino acids. V was pared by 3 bases and J by 3 bases, with 5 bases of the junction left unmatched. Germline V lookup: CDR1 MNHEY, CDR2 SMNVEV (reference sequence). The CDR3 reads CASSFSTSNYNEQFF. The CDR3 region has the DNA TGTGCCAGCAGTTTCTCGACTAGCAACTACAATGAGCAGTTCTTC.

The V and J genes are TRBV2 and TRBJ1-6; TRBD1 matches at 7 bases. Germline lookup yields CDR1 SNHLY and CDR2 FYNNEI. V lost 4 bases to trimming and J lost 7 bases; unmatched junction nucleotides: 1. The CDR3 runs to 13 residues. DNA for the CDR3: TGTGCCAGCAGTGTGACAGGGAATTCACCCCTCCACTTT. This sequence encodes CASSVTGNSPLHF.

The table lists this clone with a few counts. V and J are TRBV7-9 and TRBJ1-1; D possibly corresponds to TRBD1 (6 bases). The V gene lost 3 bases and the J gene lost 6 bases, with 11 bases spanning the gap. CDR1 is SEHNR and CDR2 is FQNEAQ in the germline V gene (reference sequence). The CDR3 is 13 residues long. CDR3: CASSFWGQSEAFF. CDR3 in DNA: TGTGCCAGCAGCTTCTGGGGGCAGTCTGAAGCTTTCTTT.

This rearrangement joins TRBV6-5 to TRBJ2-7; D possibly corresponds to TRBD1 (5 bases). The CDR3 has 12 amino acids. The germline V gene has CDR1 MNHEY and CDR2 SVGAGI. Trimming took off 6 bases at V and 5 bases at J, with 11 bases between the two ends. The CDR3 DNA sequence: TGTGCCAGCAGGACGACAGCTAACGAGCAGTACTTC. Translating gives CASRTTANEQYF.

This sequence joins TRBV7-3 and TRBJ1-1, with D hard to call. V lost 0 bases to trimming and J lost 0 bases, with 8 bases between them. Germline V gene data show CDR1 as SGHTA and CDR2 as FQGTGA. The CDR3 runs to 15 residues. The CDR3 DNA follows: TGTGCCAGCAGCTTAACTCGAGGCATGAACACTGAAGCTTTCTTT. It is translated as CASSLTRGMNTEAFF.

The table lists this clone with a few counts. J is TRBJ2-1 and V is TRBV18, with 10 bases aligning to TRBD2. CDR3 length: 17 residues. The germline CDR1 and CDR2 sequences are KGHSH and LQKENI. J was trimmed by 2 bases and V by 6 bases; bases with no gene match: 10. The CDR3 coding sequence is TGTGCCAGCTCCCGGGACAGCGGGAGGGCCCCCTACAATGAGCAGTTCTTC. It translates to CASSRDSGRAPYNEQFF.

The genes are TRBV30 and TRBJ1-1; the match to TRBD1 covers 9 bases. This CDR3 has 14 residues. Germline CDR1 GTSNPN, CDR2 SVGIG (reference sequence). Trimming removed 2 bases from V and 1 base from J; junction bases left unmatched: 2. The CDR3 DNA reads TGTGCCTGGAGTTTGGACAGGGGGAACACTGAAGCTTTCTTT. Its translation is CAWSLDRGNTEAFF.

The rearrangement joins TRBV11-2 to TRBJ2-7, with 7 bases aligning to TRBD1. Trimming removed 1 base from V and 5 bases from J; junction bases left unmatched: 2. The CDR3 contains 13 residues. Germline assignment: CDR1 SGHAT and CDR2 FQNNGV. CDR3 sequence (DNA): TGTGCCAGCAGCTTAGCTGACAGGGACGAGCAGTACTTC. Its translation: CASSLADRDEQYF.

V and J are TRBV5-6 and TRBJ2-5; 8 nucleotides align to TRBD1. The CDR3 covers 15 residues. Trimming removed 0 bases from V and 3 bases from J; junction bases left unmatched: 4. Germline V gene data show CDR1 as SGHDT and CDR2 as YYEEEE. The CDR3: CASSLGTGWEETQYF. The CDR3 region has the DNA TGTGCCAGCAGCTTGGGGACAGGGTGGGAAGAGACCCAGTACTTC.

This clone came up once. The V gene is TRBV11-2, the J gene TRBJ2-1; 11 bases map to TRBD2. V was clipped by 1 base and J by 6 bases; unmatched bases: 8. Germline CDR1 is SGHAT and CDR2 is FQNNGV. The length of the CDR3 is 17 residues. CDR3 bases: TGTGCCAGCAGCTTAGGCTTAGCGGGAGGGCCGGGCAATGAGCAGTTCTTC. It translates to CASSLGLAGGPGNEQFF.

In regard to this clone: This CDR3 is also generated by other DNA sequences in the sample. This chain connects TRBV5-1 to TRBJ2-7; 10 nucleotides align to TRBD1. The germline CDR1 and CDR2 sequences are SGHRS and YFSETQ. V was pared by 3 bases and J by 2 bases, with 2 bases of the junction left unmatched. The CDR3 consists of 14 residues. CDR3 region: CASSSGTGAYEQYF. CDR3 bases: TGCGCCAGCAGCTCCGGGACAGGGGCCTACGAGCAGTACTTC. Full variable domain (rest looked up from reference TRBV5-1 and TRBJ2-7): KAGVTQTPRYLIKTRGQQVTLSCSPISGHRSVSWYQQTPGQGLQFLFEYFSETQRNKGNFPGRFSGRQFSNSRSEMNVSTLELGDSALYLCASSSGTGAYEQYFGPGTRLTVT.

This chain joins TRBV6-1 and TRBJ1-1; D possibly corresponds to TRBD1 (6 bases). Trimming took 5 bases from V and 7 from J, leaving 17 bases between them. The CDR3 has 14 amino acids. Germline assignment: CDR1 MNHNS and CDR2 SASEGT. CDR3 nucleotide sequence: TGTGCCAGCAGTAGACTACAGGGTGGAGTTGAAGCTTTCTTT. It is translated as CASSRLQGGVEAFF.